This record covers a single T cell receptor beta chain. The sample belongs to a study of control samples from healthy donors and cancer patients. CDR1 SQVTM and CDR2 ANQGSEA come from the germline V gene. Trimming removed 6 bases at V and 4 bases at J, with 6 bases between. CDR3 length: 11 amino acids. TCRdb's table, derived via immunoSEQ multiplex PCR, lists solely in-frame clones and lacks some. The top ten hold approximately 16% of the sample, which has tens of thousands of clones, 90% to 95% seen once. V gene TRBV29-1 combines with J gene TRBJ2-2, with TRBD2 as a possible D gene (5 bases). Material: blood. This clonotype originated in a man aged 45-65 years in good health. This chain's CDR3 is CSVLATGELFF. The CDR3 nucleotides are TGCAGCGTGCTAGCCACCGGGGAGCTGTTTTTT.